The T cell receptor beta chain described here comes from a study of CD8+ T cells in alopecia areata. The CDR3 runs to 15 residues. V lost 0 bases and J lost 1; bases outside the gene matches: 3. Germline V lookup: CDR1 MNHEY, CDR2 SVGAGI. Extracted RNA was reverse transcribed, and the resulting cDNA served as sequencing template. Sequenced by immunoSEQ multiplex PCR; TCRdb stores in-frame clones only, minus some. This table holds some 240,000 clones, approximately 61% found once. Sequenced here: CD4+ T cells sorted from blood, sampled at week 0. The chain links TRBV6-5 to TRBJ2-7; 7 nucleotides match TRBD1. The sequence came from a human donor with alopecia areata. In nucleotides, the CDR3 is TGTGCCAGCAGTTACTCCCTACAGGGGTCCTACGAGCAGTACTTC. This encodes CASSYSLQGSYEQYF.